Below, one TCR beta chain is given with its context. There is no known antigen for this receptor. No quality values exist for individual bases; no much larger clone is one base distant. TCR CDR3 regions were amplified from genomic DNA by multiplex PCR using the deep immunoSEQ assay. For each cell subset, the extracted genomic DNA was distributed evenly across all wells of several immunoSEQ 96-well plates, and each plate served as one replicate. For sorted subsets, about 0.2 ug genomic DNA, equal to 25,000 to 35,000 T cell genomes, was loaded into each replicate PCR. Purified libraries were quantified with a Qubit 3.0 fluorometer, sized on a Bioanalyzer 2100, and re-quantified with the KAPA Library Quantification kit. Every immunoSEQ 96-well plate was sequenced on a dedicated single-read 150-cycle Illumina NextSeq 550 flow cell. Per the authors' processing: Because only junctional sequences without quality scores were contained in the immunoSEQ output, filtering matching that applied to full-length reads could not be performed. To assign V/J genes and CDR3, sequences were annotated using PyIR, a Python wrapper for IgBLAST v1.9, with IMGT germline references. Reads were removed for weak V/J assignments (E-value above 1e-6), missing CDR3, stop codons, out-of-frame junctions, or ambiguous translated residues. V3J clonotypes were defined by identical inferred V gene, J gene, and CDR3 amino acid sequence. To compute the percentage overlap between repertoires, the number of shared unique clonotypes was divided by the size of the smaller repertoire. RTK rarefaction, the Chao1 estimator, and Recon v2.1 estimates of unobserved clonotypes were used to assess repertoire richness. Generation probabilities for all TCRbeta clonotypes obtained by the gDNA method from a few donors were computed using OLGA. Not all clones reach the TCRdb copy of this immuneACCESS table, which keeps in-frame sequences only. Checked studies attribute under half of the gap to unresolved V genes and leave the rest unexplained. D and trimming come from the DNA, and the V and J calls and clone size come from that table. Present in this sample are about 1 million clones, under 80% of which were seen just once. About 1.5% of the sample is taken by the ten largest.

The donors were healthy, HIV-negative adults who had no recently reported acute infections or vaccinations. All donors were Caucasian adults living in Nashville, Tennessee, USA. CD4+ T cells were enriched by magnetic negative selection; naive cells were then positively selected on CD45RA, and the negative fraction formed the memory subset. After blood collection by leukapheresis, PBMCs were isolated using Ficoll-Histopaque density gradient centrifugation and then cryopreserved in the vapor phase of liquid nitrogen. Purity and quantity of every magnetically sorted T cell population were checked by analytical flow cytometry. Each sorted fraction had its genomic DNA isolated and then quantified by UV absorbance on a Nanodrop 2000c. Taken from the germline V gene (reference sequence), the CDR1 and CDR2 loops are MNHEY and SMNVEV. From its cysteine to its phenylalanine, the CDR3 spans 14 amino acids. The only DNA kept is the CDR3, 42 bases in frame from the first base. V is shortened by 6 bases, J by 6 bases, and the region joining them spans 16 bases.

The data were taken from a study of shared clonotypes between healthy human individuals (dated by TCRdb to about 2020). About the investigation overall: Two women and a few men aged 18 to 49 years were included in the cohort. Per donor, leukapheresis produced somewhere between about 0.85 and 8.9 billion PBMCs. To increase sequencing depth and limit assay-specific biases, different laboratories used diverse techniques to prepare libraries and sequence TCR repertoires. To estimate repertoire size and how much clonotypes are shared between individuals, the study performed deep sequencing of blood TCR repertoires from roughly five healthy adults. For each donor, three plates each were used for CD4 naive and CD4 memory, two plates were used for CD8 naive, and one plate was used for CD8 memory.

Findings and caveats that apply to the study as a whole: Based on pairwise subsampling, the degree of clonotype sharing among donors was expected to be affected by sequencing depth. When several donors were compared, the shared fraction of clonotypes was approximately 5% for naive CD4, approximately 3.3% for naive CD8, more than 2% for memory CD4, and less than 0.45% for memory CD8. Incomplete sequencing was indicated by rarefaction of sorted-subset datasets, despite the large sequencing depth. Naive subsets generally had larger estimated clonotype richness than memory subsets did. The genetic and exposure-history diversity represented was limited by the small number of donors. Sampling was restricted to blood, and TCR repertoires in tissues likely differ from the TCR repertoires found in blood. Clonotypes shared by all four sorted-subset donors showed higher generation probabilities than non-shared clonotypes.

This sequence uses TRBV27 and TRBJ2-3; the D gene is perhaps TRBD2, on 7 matching bases. The receptor comes from a young man in good health. Sequenced: memory CD4+ T cells sorted from blood. The cell subset or site label, as the study defines it: CD45RA-negative fraction. This receptor carries the CDR3 CASREGRGTDTQYF. The DNA sequence follows: TGTGCCAGCAGGGAAGGGAGGGGGACCGATACGCAGTATTTT.